Listed below are T cell receptor beta chains from one sample, sequenced in a study of cytomegalovirus exposure and HLA in healthy donors. Measured with immunoSEQ multiplex PCR; TCRdb has only the in-frame clones, and not every one. The data contain fewer than 200,000 clones, about 80% of them seen just once; the ten biggest clones take up under 0.6%. The sequencing input was PBMCs. Source of these receptors: a woman aged 50 to 65 in good health and CMV-seronegative. Both conserved end residues are part of each CDR3. Each record gives: J gene, D gene, clone size, V gene, CDR3 DNA, CDR3 protein. The D gene is left open where the match is weak. Some rows have no size entry. The others give once, few or many, or a class for an expanded clone.

j_gene: TRBJ1-3
d_gene: TRBD1
abundance: few
v_gene: TRBV5-1
CDR3nt: TGCGCCAGCAGCTTGGCCGGGACAGGGTTTTTTGGAAACACCATATATTTT
CDR3aa: CASSLAGTGFFGNTIYF

j_gene: TRBJ2-3
d_gene: TRBD2
abundance: .
v_gene: TRBV11-3
CDR3nt: TGTGCCAGCAGCAAGAAGGCGGGAGAGGAGACAGATACGCAGTATTTT
CDR3aa: CASSKKAGEETDTQYF

j_gene: TRBJ2-7
d_gene: TRBD1
abundance: .
v_gene: TRBV5-1
CDR3nt: TGCGCCAGCAGCTCCCGGGACAGGGAGACCGAGCAGTACTTC
CDR3aa: CASSSRDRETEQYF

j_gene: TRBJ2-7
d_gene: .
abundance: few
v_gene: TRBV29-1
CDR3nt: TGCAGCGTCGGACGGGACTACGAGCAGTACTTC
CDR3aa: CSVGRDYEQYF

j_gene: TRBJ2-1
d_gene: .
abundance: .
v_gene: TRBV18
CDR3nt: TGTGCCAGCTCACCGCGCGATGAGCAGTTCTTC
CDR3aa: CASSPRDEQFF

j_gene: TRBJ2-3
d_gene: .
abundance: .
v_gene: TRBV11-2
CDR3nt: TGTGCCAGGAAAGGACAGTCGAGTACGCAGTATTTT
CDR3aa: CARKGQSSTQYF

j_gene: TRBJ2-3
d_gene: TRBD2
abundance: .
v_gene: TRBV7-9
CDR3nt: TGTGCCAGCAGCCACCAAATGGGGGGGGACACAGATACGCAGTATTTT
CDR3aa: CASSHQMGGDTDTQYF

j_gene: TRBJ2-2
d_gene: .
abundance: .
v_gene: TRBV27
CDR3nt: TGTGCCAGCAGTCATACTAGGAGGAGCACCGGGGAGCTGTTTTTT
CDR3aa: CASSHTRRSTGELFF

j_gene: TRBJ1-2
d_gene: .
abundance: once
v_gene: TRBV4-3
CDR3nt: TGCGCCAGCAGCCAAGAAACAGTTAACTATGGCTACACCTTC
CDR3aa: CASSQETVNYGYTF

j_gene: TRBJ2-6
d_gene: .
abundance: .
v_gene: TRBV28
CDR3nt: TGTGCCAGCGCCCTGAATTCAGGGACTGGGGCCAACGTCCTGACTTTC
CDR3aa: CASALNSGTGANVLTF

j_gene: TRBJ1-5
d_gene: TRBD1
abundance: .
v_gene: TRBV18
CDR3nt: TGTGCCAGCTCACGACAGGGGGATCAGCCCCAGCATTTT
CDR3aa: CASSRQGDQPQHF

j_gene: TRBJ2-7
d_gene: TRBD1
abundance: .
v_gene: TRBV2
CDR3nt: TGTGCCAGCCGGTTAGGACAGGTTTTTTACGAGCAGTACTTC
CDR3aa: CASRLGQVFYEQYF

j_gene: TRBJ1-1
d_gene: TRBD1
abundance: few
v_gene: TRBV5-1
CDR3nt: TGCGCCAGCAGCTCTAGGGGGAGACAGGGGGCGAGAACTGAAGCTTTCTTT
CDR3aa: CASSSRGRQGARTEAFF

j_gene: TRBJ2-1
d_gene: TRBD1
abundance: once
v_gene: TRBV7-9
CDR3nt: TGTGCCAGCAGCTTAGCCAGGGGACAGTTTTACAATGAGCAGTTCTTC
CDR3aa: CASSLARGQFYNEQFF

j_gene: TRBJ1-1
d_gene: TRBD1
abundance: .
v_gene: TRBV5-1
CDR3nt: TGCGCCAGCAGCCCCGGACAGGGAGCCGTGAACACTGAAGCTTTCTTT
CDR3aa: CASSPGQGAVNTEAFF

j_gene: TRBJ2-1
d_gene: TRBD2
abundance: .
v_gene: TRBV28
CDR3nt: TGTGCCAGCAGTTTAGAGCGGGAGATGGGTGAGCAGTTCTTC
CDR3aa: CASSLEREMGEQFF

j_gene: TRBJ2-5
d_gene: .
abundance: .
v_gene: TRBV5-1
CDR3nt: TGCGCCAGCAGCCCTACAGGAAACCAAGAGACCCAGTACTTC
CDR3aa: CASSPTGNQETQYF

j_gene: TRBJ1-5
d_gene: .
abundance: .
v_gene: TRBV6-6
CDR3nt: TGTGCCAGCAGTTTCTCCGGGGGACAGCCCCAGCATTTT
CDR3aa: CASSFSGGQPQHF

j_gene: TRBJ1-1
d_gene: TRBD1
abundance: .
v_gene: TRBV6-5
CDR3nt: TGTGCCACCGGGACAGGCTGGAACACTGAAGCTTTCTTT
CDR3aa: CATGTGWNTEAFF

j_gene: TRBJ1-4
d_gene: .
abundance: medium-sized
v_gene: TRBV15
CDR3nt: TGTGCCACCAGCAGAGATCTGAGAGGAGAAAAACTGTTTTTT
CDR3aa: CATSRDLRGEKLFF

j_gene: TRBJ2-5
d_gene: .
abundance: .
v_gene: TRBV28
CDR3nt: TGTGCCAGCAGAATGGGGGGGCGCGGAGAGACCCAGTACTTC
CDR3aa: CASRMGGRGETQYF

j_gene: TRBJ1-5
d_gene: TRBD1
abundance: .
v_gene: TRBV28
CDR3nt: TGTGCCAGCAGTCCCCTGGGACAGGGCTATCAGCCCCAGCATTTT
CDR3aa: CASSPLGQGYQPQHF

j_gene: TRBJ2-3
d_gene: .
abundance: once
v_gene: TRBV5-1
CDR3nt: TGCGCCAGCAGCTTGGAATACGGGGAGACAGATACGCAGTATTTT
CDR3aa: CASSLEYGETDTQYF

j_gene: TRBJ2-5
d_gene: .
abundance: .
v_gene: TRBV5-1
CDR3nt: TGCGCCAGCAGCTTGGGGGGGGTAGAGACCCAGTACTTC
CDR3aa: CASSLGGVETQYF

j_gene: TRBJ1-3
d_gene: .
abundance: few
v_gene: TRBV18
CDR3nt: TGTGCCAGCTCACCTTTTCCAGGGCCAAGCTCTGGAAACACCATATATTTT
CDR3aa: CASSPFPGPSSGNTIYF

j_gene: TRBJ1-2
d_gene: .
abundance: .
v_gene: TRBV29-1
CDR3nt: TGCAGGGAGCGTCCCCGTGACTATGGCTACACCTTC
CDR3aa: CRERPRDYGYTF

j_gene: TRBJ2-7
d_gene: .
abundance: .
v_gene: TRBV11-2
CDR3nt: TGTGCCAGCAGCACCTCACAGATCTACGAGCAGTACTTC
CDR3aa: CASSTSQIYEQYF

j_gene: TRBJ2-3
d_gene: TRBD2
abundance: .
v_gene: TRBV5-1
CDR3nt: TGCGCCAGCAGCCTCCACGGGGGGGCCGAAGATACGCAGTATTTT
CDR3aa: CASSLHGGAEDTQYF

j_gene: TRBJ2-5
d_gene: .
abundance: .
v_gene: TRBV5-4
CDR3nt: TGTGCCAGCAGCTCGCCAGGGCCAGGGCGGGAGACCCAGTACTTC
CDR3aa: CASSSPGPGRETQYF

j_gene: TRBJ1-2
d_gene: .
abundance: .
v_gene: TRBV5-6
CDR3nt: TGTGCCAGCAGCTTGGGCGAGGTGGGGGCGTATGGCTACACCTTC
CDR3aa: CASSLGEVGAYGYTF

j_gene: TRBJ1-6
d_gene: .
abundance: .
v_gene: TRBV4-3
CDR3nt: TGCGCCAGCAGCCAACTGACACAGGCAAACGATGCCAGTTCCTATAATTCACCCCTCCACTTT
CDR3aa: CASSQLTQANDASSYNSPLHF

j_gene: TRBJ2-7
d_gene: TRBD2
abundance: .
v_gene: TRBV15
CDR3nt: TGTGCCACCAGCTCCCTAGCGGGATTCGAGCAGTACTTC
CDR3aa: CATSSLAGFEQYF

j_gene: TRBJ2-1
d_gene: TRBD1
abundance: .
v_gene: TRBV5-6
CDR3nt: TGTGCCAGCCTCCGCTGGACAGGCAGTCTCAGGGAGCAGTTCTTC
CDR3aa: CASLRWTGSLREQFF

j_gene: TRBJ1-2
d_gene: TRBD1
abundance: .
v_gene: TRBV2
CDR3nt: TGTGCCAGCAGTGAATGGGACAGGGGTTATGGCTACACCTTC
CDR3aa: CASSEWDRGYGYTF

j_gene: TRBJ1-2
d_gene: .
abundance: .
v_gene: TRBV28
CDR3nt: TGTGCCAGCAGGGGTCAGGCTAGCAACTATGGCTACACCTTC
CDR3aa: CASRGQASNYGYTF

j_gene: TRBJ2-7
d_gene: .
abundance: .
v_gene: TRBV5-4
CDR3nt: TGTGCCAGCGGGTCAGGCGGGCGGGTTGCTGGCGAGCAGTACTTC
CDR3aa: CASGSGGRVAGEQYF

j_gene: TRBJ1-5
d_gene: .
abundance: .
v_gene: TRBV27
CDR3nt: TGTGCCAGCAGTCTCCAGGGTTATTCGGATCAGCCCCAGCATTTT
CDR3aa: CASSLQGYSDQPQHF

j_gene: TRBJ2-7
d_gene: TRBD2
abundance: few
v_gene: TRBV4-1
CDR3nt: TGCGCCAGCAGCCAACTACTAGCGGTCCGCTCCTACGAGCAGTACTTC
CDR3aa: CASSQLLAVRSYEQYF

j_gene: TRBJ2-5
d_gene: .
abundance: .
v_gene: TRBV20-1
CDR3nt: TGCAGTGCTCTTAGTGAGACCCAGTACTTC
CDR3aa: CSALSETQYF

j_gene: TRBJ2-5
d_gene: TRBD1
abundance: .
v_gene: TRBV9
CDR3nt: TGTGCCAGCAACAGGGGTGGTAGGGAGACCCAGTACTTC
CDR3aa: CASNRGGRETQYF

j_gene: TRBJ2-6
d_gene: .
abundance: once
v_gene: TRBV28
CDR3nt: TGTGCCAGCAGTTTATCCCCTGACTTCTCTGGGGCCAACGTCCTGACTTTC
CDR3aa: CASSLSPDFSGANVLTF

j_gene: TRBJ1-1
d_gene: .
abundance: few
v_gene: TRBV10-3
CDR3nt: TGTGCCATCAGAGGGGACATGAACACTGAAGCTTTCTTT
CDR3aa: CAIRGDMNTEAFF

j_gene: TRBJ1-5
d_gene: .
abundance: .
v_gene: TRBV5-1
CDR3nt: TGCGCCAGCGCATTGGGCTCGGGGCAGGGGAAGGAGCCCCAGCATTTT
CDR3aa: CASALGSGQGKEPQHF

j_gene: TRBJ2-3
d_gene: TRBD2
abundance: .
v_gene: TRBV6-6
CDR3nt: TGTGCCAGCAGTCCACGGGGGGGCACAGATACGCAGTATTTT
CDR3aa: CASSPRGGTDTQYF

j_gene: TRBJ1-2
d_gene: .
abundance: .
v_gene: TRBV19
CDR3nt: TGTGCCAGTAGTATGGCCGGGGGAAGGACTACTTCGTGGTATGGCTACACCTTC
CDR3aa: CASSMAGGRTTSWYGYTF

j_gene: TRBJ2-3
d_gene: TRBD2
abundance: .
v_gene: TRBV7-8
CDR3nt: TGTGCCAGCACCTTCCTCTGGACTAGCGGCCCGCGGGGCACAGATACGCAGTATTTT
CDR3aa: CASTFLWTSGPRGTDTQYF

j_gene: TRBJ2-5
d_gene: .
abundance: .
v_gene: TRBV29-1
CDR3nt: TGCAGCGTCAGACTAGTAGGGGAGACCCAGTACTTC
CDR3aa: CSVRLVGETQYF

j_gene: TRBJ2-7
d_gene: TRBD2
abundance: .
v_gene: TRBV30
CDR3nt: TGTGCCTGGAGGACTAGCGGGAGAACCTACGAGCAGTACTTC
CDR3aa: CAWRTSGRTYEQYF

j_gene: TRBJ2-1
d_gene: .
abundance: .
v_gene: TRBV29-1
CDR3nt: TGCAGCGTTGAGTGGGTGGACATAGCCTACAATGAGCAGTTCTTC
CDR3aa: CSVEWVDIAYNEQFF

j_gene: TRBJ1-1
d_gene: .
abundance: .
v_gene: TRBV9
CDR3nt: TGTGCCAGCAGCTCCCGTTCAAGGGGCGGCACTGAAGCTTTCTTT
CDR3aa: CASSSRSRGGTEAFF

j_gene: TRBJ2-7
d_gene: TRBD2
abundance: few
v_gene: TRBV7-9
CDR3nt: TGTGCCAGCAGCTTAGGTCTGCCTAGCGGAGGAGAGCAGTACTTC
CDR3aa: CASSLGLPSGGEQYF

j_gene: TRBJ2-3
d_gene: TRBD2
abundance: few
v_gene: TRBV10-2
CDR3nt: TGCGCCAGCAGTGAGTCCCTTGGGACTACCCTCGATACGCAGTATTTT
CDR3aa: CASSESLGTTLDTQYF

j_gene: TRBJ2-2
d_gene: .
abundance: .
v_gene: TRBV28
CDR3nt: TGTGCCAGCAGTTCCCCAGGGGTTAACACCGGGGAGCTGTTTTTT
CDR3aa: CASSSPGVNTGELFF

j_gene: TRBJ2-1
d_gene: .
abundance: .
v_gene: TRBV15
CDR3nt: TGTGCCACCAGCAGAGATAGACAAGGGGTGGATGAGCAGTTCTTC
CDR3aa: CATSRDRQGVDEQFF

j_gene: TRBJ1-3
d_gene: .
abundance: few
v_gene: TRBV27
CDR3nt: TGTGCCAGCAGTCCCCTAGAGGAGGGCACCATATATTTT
CDR3aa: CASSPLEEGTIYF

j_gene: TRBJ2-2
d_gene: TRBD1
abundance: .
v_gene: TRBV28
CDR3nt: TGTGCCAGCAGTCCCCTTGGCCGTACAGGGGTGCACACCGGGGAGCTGTTTTTT
CDR3aa: CASSPLGRTGVHTGELFF

j_gene: TRBJ2-1
d_gene: TRBD2
abundance: once
v_gene: TRBV4-1
CDR3nt: TGCGCCAGCAGCCAGTCAGGAGCGGGGGCCTACAATGAGCAGTTCTTC
CDR3aa: CASSQSGAGAYNEQFF

j_gene: TRBJ2-6
d_gene: TRBD1
abundance: .
v_gene: TRBV5-1
CDR3nt: TGCGCCAGCAGCTTGACCCTAACAGGGGCTGGGGCCAACGTCCTGACTTTC
CDR3aa: CASSLTLTGAGANVLTF

j_gene: TRBJ1-2
d_gene: .
abundance: .
v_gene: TRBV7-9
CDR3nt: TGTGCCAGCACCGGGGGGATCTATGGCTACACCTTC
CDR3aa: CASTGGIYGYTF

j_gene: TRBJ2-1
d_gene: TRBD2
abundance: .
v_gene: TRBV6-5
CDR3nt: TGTGCCAGCAGTTTTGGGACTAGCGGGAGTGGTGAGCAGTTCTTC
CDR3aa: CASSFGTSGSGEQFF